Sequencing of this T cell receptor (beta chain) was carried out in a study of blood T cell repertoires in COVID-19. Study summary: Samples came from the United States, Italy and Spain, spanning acute and convalescent COVID-19. PBMCs, B-cell-depleted T cells, or T cells were the source of the cDNA or gDNA that made up the material.

In the authors' methods: Counts of nucleated cells, estimated from reference gene primer amplification, were obtained. Using immunoSEQ multiplex PCR, the repertoire was profiled, and TCRdb retains in-frame clones only, with some absent. Clone size and V and J calls were adopted from that table, with D and trimming inferred from the DNA. Of over 200,000 clones detected, around 89% appear once; the ten largest clones hold about 5%. The TCR was taken from a woman aged 40 to 55 with acute or convalescent COVID-19. Material: peripheral blood.

The CDR3 sequence is CASSLVRSSGGAETQYF. As DNA, the CDR3 is TGTGCCAGCAGCTTAGTCCGATCTAGCGGGGGGGCGGAGACCCAGTACTTC. This chain connects TRBV11-2 to TRBJ2-5; the match to TRBD2 covers 12 bases. The CDR3 runs 17 residues. Germline-derived CDR1 and CDR2 are SGHAT and FQNNGV. V was pared by 1 base and J by 5 bases, with 8 bases of the junction left unmatched.